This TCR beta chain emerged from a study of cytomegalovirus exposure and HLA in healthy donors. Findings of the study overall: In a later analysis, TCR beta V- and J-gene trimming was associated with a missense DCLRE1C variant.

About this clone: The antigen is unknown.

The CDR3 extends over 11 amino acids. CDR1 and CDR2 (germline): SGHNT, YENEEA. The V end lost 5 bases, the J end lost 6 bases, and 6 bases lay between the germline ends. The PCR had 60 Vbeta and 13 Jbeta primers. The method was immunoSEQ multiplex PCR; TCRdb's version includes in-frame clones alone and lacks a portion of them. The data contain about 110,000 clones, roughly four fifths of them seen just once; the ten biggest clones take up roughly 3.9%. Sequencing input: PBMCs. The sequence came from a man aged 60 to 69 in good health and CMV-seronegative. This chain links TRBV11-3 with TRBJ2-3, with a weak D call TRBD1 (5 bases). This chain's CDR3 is CASSPGDTQYF. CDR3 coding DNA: TGTGCCAGCAGCCCAGGGGATACGCAGTATTTT.